These T cell receptor beta chains were read from a single sample in a study of CD8 T cells in ankylosing spondylitis. TCRdb reprocessed the 5' RACE reads via MiXCR and lists one record per CDR3 protein. The repertoire includes fewer than 250,000 distinct CDR3 sequences, about 18% of them detected once, and under 45% sits in the top ten. The sequenced sample was blood, either unsorted or a sorted T cell fraction (not recorded which). These receptors all come from a male donor with ankylosing spondylitis. The CDR3 runs from the conserved cysteine through the conserved F or W. A D gene is named only where the DNA matches it firmly. Size is stated for part of the rows, as once, few or many counts, or as a class when the clone is expanded.

CDR3nt | CDR3aa | v_gene | d_gene | j_gene | abundance
TGTGCCACCAGTGATCCAGTTCATCCGGAGACCCAGTACTTC | CATSDPVHPETQYF | TRBV24-1 | NA | TRBJ2-5 | NA
TGTGCCACCCAAGACAGGGACTTCTACAATGAGCAGTTCTTC | CATQDRDFYNEQFF | TRBV25-1 | NA | TRBJ2-1 | few
TGCAGTGCTAGAGAAGGGGCAGGGGACACAGATACGCAGTATTTT | CSAREGAGDTDTQYF | TRBV20-1 | NA | TRBJ2-3 | few
TGTGCCAGCAGTTTGAGTGGTAGGGGGCGTTTTGTCAACACTGAAGCTTTCTTT | CASSLSGRGRFVNTEAFF | TRBV27 | TRBD1 | TRBJ1-1 | few
TGTGCCAGCAGTGAATTAGGTGTTGATACGCAGTATTTT | CASSELGVDTQYF | TRBV25-1 | NA | TRBJ2-3 | few
TGCAGCGTTGTAAGGCAGGACTATGGCTACACCTTC | CSVVRQDYGYTF | TRBV29-1 | NA | TRBJ1-2 | NA
TGTGCCAGCTCGTGGGGACCACTTTACGAGCAGTACTTC | CASSWGPLYEQYF | TRBV27 | NA | TRBJ2-7 | NA
TGTGCCAGCAGCGTAGTGCCAGGGAATGGCTATGGCTACACCTTC | CASSVVPGNGYGYTF | TRBV9 | NA | TRBJ1-2 | few
TGTGCCAGCTCGGAGGGGGGATTCACTAGCACAGATACGCAGTATTTT | CASSEGGFTSTDTQYF | TRBV7-3 | NA | TRBJ2-3 | NA
TGTGCCAGTAGTATGAGCCAGGGCTATGGCTACACCTTC | CASSMSQGYGYTF | TRBV19 | NA | TRBJ1-2 | NA
TGCGCCAGCAAACCCGGCGGGAGCACTGAAGCTTTCTTT | CASKPGGSTEAFF | TRBV5-1 | NA | TRBJ1-1 | few
TGTGCCAGCAGCCCAGGGGGCTATGGCTACACCTTC | CASSPGGYGYTF | TRBV6-5 | TRBD1 | TRBJ1-2 | NA
TGTGCCAGCAGGACCGGTCGAGGGACTAGCACAGATACGCAGTATTTT | CASRTGRGTSTDTQYF | TRBV6-6 | NA | TRBJ2-3 | NA
TGCAGCGTTATGGGGGAGCTGGGCACAGATACGCAGTATTTT | CSVMGELGTDTQYF | TRBV29-1 | NA | TRBJ2-3 | NA
TGTGCCAGCACCCTAACAGGAGGACTAGTCTACGAGCAGTACTTC | CASTLTGGLVYEQYF | TRBV2 | TRBD2 | TRBJ2-7 | NA
TGTGCCACCGCGACAGGGGGCCTCTCTGGGGCCAACGTCCTGACTTTC | CATATGGLSGANVLTF | TRBV6-2/TRBV6-3 | TRBD1 | TRBJ2-6 | many
TGTGCCAGCAGCTTAGATTTTGGGCAGACAGAAGCTTTCTTT | CASSLDFGQTEAFF | TRBV7-9 | NA | TRBJ1-1 | few
TGTGCCAGCAGTTCTGGGCTTTCCGGTGAGCAGTTCTTC | CASSSGLSGEQFF | TRBV12-3/TRBV12-4 | NA | TRBJ2-1 | few
TGTGCCAGCAGCCCCCGACTAGATCTGGGCAATGAGCAGTTCTTC | CASSPRLDLGNEQFF | TRBV7-9 | NA | TRBJ2-1 | NA
TGTGCCAGCAGTTCCGGGACAGTCAATCAGCCCCAGCATTTT | CASSSGTVNQPQHF | TRBV5-6 | TRBD1 | TRBJ1-5 | NA
TGCGCCAGCAGCTCCGGTCGGGCTCTAGCTCCGAATGAGCAGTTCTTC | CASSSGRALAPNEQFF | TRBV4-3 | NA | TRBJ2-1 | many
TGCGCCAGCAGCTTGGACGAGACAGGGGTTTGGAGCACCGGGGAGCTGTTTTTT | CASSLDETGVWSTGELFF | TRBV5-1 | TRBD1 | TRBJ2-2 | NA
TGTGCCAGCAGCCAGGGCCTGTTCTACAATGAGCAGTTCTTC | CASSQGLFYNEQFF | TRBV6-2/TRBV6-3 | NA | TRBJ2-1 | few
TGTGCCAGCAGCCAAGATTCGCTAGCGGGAACCTACGAGCAGTACTTC | CASSQDSLAGTYEQYF | TRBV4-2 | TRBD2 | TRBJ2-7 | NA
TGTGCCAGCTCACCGGACCCAGCGGGAGAAGCTTTCTTT | CASSPDPAGEAFF | TRBV18 | NA | TRBJ1-1 | NA
TGTGCCAGCAGAGGACACTTTAACACTGAAGCTTTCTTT | CASRGHFNTEAFF | TRBV6-1 | NA | TRBJ1-1 | NA